The table lists the clone carrying this T cell receptor (beta chain) with many counts. What it binds is not known. Researchers attached unique molecular identifiers to individual cDNA molecules. TCRdb recomputed calls from the 5' RACE reads with MiXCR, one row per CDR3 protein. The table has tens of thousands of distinct CDR3 sequences, over 13% seen once. This sample is part of a study of early T cells in non-severe SARS-CoV-2 infection. Whole-study context: Unsorted whole blood bulk RNA was sequenced, with unpaired chains.

Findings and caveats of the study: Matching with VDJdb favored anti-spike CD8 responses (missing private and CD4 specificities).

Germline CDR1 and CDR2: KGHSH and LQKENI. This CDR3 contains 14 residues. The germline V and J ends were trimmed by 6 bases and 1 base, with 12 bases remaining between them. The receptor was derived from an adult who was a healthcare worker with PCR-confirmed SARS-CoV-2 infection or an uninfected control (not recorded which). The sequenced sample was whole blood, obtained at baseline. V gene TRBV18 combines with J gene TRBJ1-2; D uncertain. Here the CDR3 reads CASSPQDFNYGYTF. CDR3 coding DNA: TGTGCCAGCTCGCCTCAGGACTTTAACTATGGCTACACCTTC.